Listed below are T cell receptor beta chains from one sample, sequenced in a study of human T cells and chemical hapten exposure. TCRdb used MiXCR to reprocess the RACE reads, holding one entry per CDR3 protein. The profile shows some 360,000 distinct CDR3 sequences, 5.1% of them singletons. Material: whole blood, obtained in connection with sensitization to the hapten diphenylcyclopropenone (DPC). All receptors derive from a woman in her 50s with alopecia areata. Some clones in this sample may be carry-over from other donors' samples. The CDR3 runs from the conserved cysteine through the conserved F or W. D genes are given only for firm matches. The size of a clone is reported for some rows only, either as once, few or many, or as a class for expanded clones.

.	.	TRBV20-1	TRBJ1-5	CSANTPGGNQPQHF	TGCAGTGCTAATACCCCCGGGGGCAATCAGCCCCAGCATTTT
.	many	TRBV12-3/TRBV12-4	TRBJ2-1	CASTMTVRASYNEQFF	TGTGCCAGCACCATGACAGTTCGGGCCTCCTACAATGAGCAGTTCTTC
TRBD1	few	TRBV5-4	TRBJ1-6	CASSSHEGAGNSPLHF	TGTGCCAGCAGCTCACACGAGGGGGCTGGAAATTCACCCCTCCACTTT
TRBD1	few	TRBV28	TRBJ2-3	CASSALGQADTQYF	TGTGCCAGCAGTGCGCTAGGACAGGCAGATACGCAGTATTTT
TRBD1	.	TRBV5-6	TRBJ1-3	CASSITPGQGPGNTIYF	TGTGCCAGCAGCATCACCCCCGGACAGGGCCCTGGAAACACCATATATTTT
.	few	TRBV10-3	TRBJ2-3	CAISEALEGRDTQYF	TGTGCCATCAGTGAGGCGCTGGAGGGGAGAGATACGCAGTATTTT
.	few	TRBV19	TRBJ2-1	CASSWGYEQFF	TGTGCCAGTAGTTGGGGATATGAGCAGTTCTTC
.	.	TRBV4-3	TRBJ1-1	CASSPNRAGSDTEAFF	TGCGCCAGCAGCCCTAACAGGGCAGGGTCCGACACTGAAGCTTTCTTT
.	few	TRBV3-1	TRBJ1-1	CASSRLGPTEAFF	TGTGCCAGCAGCCGCCTAGGTCCAACTGAAGCTTTCTTT
.	.	TRBV20-1	TRBJ2-7	CSARFDSYEQYF	TGCAGTGCTAGATTCGACTCCTACGAGCAGTACTTC
.	.	TRBV28	TRBJ1-1	CASESGGGMNTEAFF	TGTGCCAGTGAATCTGGAGGGGGGATGAACACTGAAGCTTTCTTT
TRBD2	many	TRBV9	TRBJ2-3	CASSVGLSGGLLGTDTQYF	TGTGCCAGCAGCGTGGGGTTGAGCGGGGGGCTTCTCGGCACAGATACGCAGTATTTT
.	few	TRBV6-2/TRBV6-3	TRBJ1-5	CASSYSFEVARQPQHF	TGTGCCAGCAGTTACTCGTTCGAGGTCGCGAGGCAGCCCCAGCATTTT
.	many	TRBV6-5	TRBJ2-7	CASSDLGGPFSYEQYF	TGTGCCAGCAGTGACCTGGGAGGTCCCTTTTCCTACGAGCAGTACTTC
.	many	TRBV10-3	TRBJ2-7	CAISSDSRDEQYF	TGTGCCATCAGCTCGGACAGTCGGGACGAGCAGTACTTC
TRBD2	many	TRBV13	TRBJ2-3	CASSSLTSGGQITDTQYF	TGTGCCAGCAGCTCACTGACTAGCGGGGGGCAGATCACAGATACGCAGTATTTT
TRBD1	.	TRBV7-2	TRBJ2-5	CASRETGGETQYF	TGTGCCAGCAGGGAGACAGGGGGAGAGACCCAGTACTTC
.	many	TRBV28	TRBJ2-7	CASSSGRFSYEQYF	TGTGCCAGCAGTTCCGGCAGGTTCTCCTACGAGCAGTACTTC
TRBD2	few	TRBV3-1	TRBJ2-2	CASSPNPLAGVSGELFF	TGTGCCAGCAGCCCTAACCCACTAGCGGGAGTGTCCGGGGAGCTGTTTTTT
TRBD1	.	TRBV6-1	TRBJ1-2	CASSEWTGVGYTF	TGTGCCAGCAGTGAATGGACAGGGGTTGGCTACACCTTC
TRBD2	.	TRBV24-1	TRBJ2-1	CATSRGGNDEQFF	TGTGCCACCAGTCGGGGAGGGAATGATGAGCAGTTCTTC
.	many	TRBV20-1	TRBJ2-7	CSAPRSSYEQYF	TGCAGTGCTCCCCGAAGCTCCTACGAGCAGTACTTC
.	many	TRBV20-1	TRBJ2-7	CSATDGIVSYEQYF	TGCAGTGCTACGGACGGTATAGTCTCCTACGAGCAGTACTTC
TRBD2	.	TRBV7-8	TRBJ2-1	CASSYLRGGPYEQFF	TGTGCCAGCAGCTATTTAAGGGGAGGGCCGTATGAGCAGTTCTTC
.	many	TRBV21-1	TRBJ2-1	CASSKEEILITRPGPYNEQFF	TGTGCCAGCAGCAAAGAAGAGATTCTTATTACTCGACCCGGTCCTTACAATGAGCAGTTCTTC
TRBD2	many	TRBV12-3/TRBV12-4	TRBJ2-3	CASSGAAGGSTDTQYF	TGTGCCAGCAGTGGCGCTGCGGGGGGGTCTACAGATACGCAGTATTTT
.	few	TRBV5-1	TRBJ1-1	CASSWTTVTGEAFF	TGCGCCAGCAGCTGGACCACCGTGACAGGTGAAGCTTTCTTT
.	many	TRBV10-3	TRBJ1-1	CAISGRAGSTEAFF	TGTGCCATCAGTGGACGGGCGGGGAGCACTGAAGCTTTCTTT
TRBD1	many	TRBV9	TRBJ1-3	CASSGGPRTGHSGNTIYF	TGTGCCAGCAGCGGGGGGCCCCGGACAGGGCACTCTGGAAACACCATATATTTT
.	.	TRBV5-1	TRBJ1-1	CASNDNGAEAFF	TGCGCCAGCAACGACAACGGGGCTGAAGCTTTCTTT
.	many	TRBV20-1	TRBJ2-7	CSASGHTYEQYF	TGCAGTGCTTCAGGTCATACCTACGAGCAGTACTTC
.	many	TRBV3-1	TRBJ2-2	CASRQHVTGELFF	TGTGCCAGCAGGCAACACGTAACCGGGGAGCTGTTTTTT
TRBD2	.	TRBV27	TRBJ2-1	CASRPAGGPIEQFF	TGTGCCAGCAGACCCGCGGGAGGGCCTATTGAGCAGTTCTTC
TRBD2	many	TRBV29-1	TRBJ2-1	CSVGRLANEQFF	TGCAGCGTGGGACGACTAGCCAATGAGCAGTTCTTC
.	many	TRBV6-5	TRBJ2-3	CASSYSSRGGTDTQYF	TGTGCCAGCAGTTACTCGAGCAGGGGAGGCACAGATACGCAGTATTTT
.	many	TRBV7-6	TRBJ2-6	CASSLARRSYSGANVLTF	TGTGCCAGCAGCTTAGCGCGCAGGTCCTACTCTGGGGCCAACGTCCTGACTTTC
.	many	TRBV20-1	TRBJ1-4	CSARGVTTNEKLFF	TGCAGTGCTAGAGGAGTTACAACTAATGAAAAACTGTTTTTT
.	many	TRBV4-3	TRBJ2-1	CASSPATGGWNEQFF	TGCGCCAGCAGCCCAGCCACGGGGGGCTGGAATGAGCAGTTCTTC
TRBD2	.	TRBV7-8	TRBJ2-2	CASRQNSGLAALLNTGELFF	TGTGCCAGCAGACAAAACTCGGGACTAGCGGCCCTCCTGAACACCGGGGAGCTGTTTTTT
.	.	TRBV29-1	TRBJ1-2	CSVKVRGYTF	TGCAGCGTGAAAGTTAGAGGCTACACCTTC